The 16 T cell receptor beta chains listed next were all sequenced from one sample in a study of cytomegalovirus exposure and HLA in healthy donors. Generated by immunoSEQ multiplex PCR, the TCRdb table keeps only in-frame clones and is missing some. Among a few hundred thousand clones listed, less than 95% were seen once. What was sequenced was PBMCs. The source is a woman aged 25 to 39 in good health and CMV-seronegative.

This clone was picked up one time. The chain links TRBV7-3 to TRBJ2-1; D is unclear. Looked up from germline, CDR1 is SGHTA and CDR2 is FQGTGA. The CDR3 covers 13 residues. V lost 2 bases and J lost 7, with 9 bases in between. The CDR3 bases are TGTGCCAGCAGCTTAGCCTACTCGAATGAGCAGTTCTTC. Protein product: CASSLAYSNEQFF.

The DNA for the CDR3 is TGTGCCAGCAGCTTAGGGGCTGGGGGCGCGGGGACTGAAGCTTTCTTT. Translated: CASSLGAGGAGTEAFF. The chain couples TRBV11-3 to TRBJ1-1; possible D gene TRBD1, 6 bases. In germline, CDR1 is SGHNT, CDR2 YENEEA. V dropped 1 base and J dropped 5 bases, with 17 bases sitting between them. The CDR3 extends over 16 amino acids.

The CDR3 sequence is CASSLAQPIRNYGYTF. The CDR3 nucleotides are TGTGCCAGCAGCTTGGCCCAGCCGATTCGTAACTATGGCTACACCTTC. The rearrangement uses TRBV5-4 and TRBJ1-2, with D unresolved. Deletions cut 0 bases from V and 1 base from J, with 13 bases between. The CDR3 has 16 residues. Germline values: CDR1 SGHNT, CDR2 YYREEE (reference sequence).

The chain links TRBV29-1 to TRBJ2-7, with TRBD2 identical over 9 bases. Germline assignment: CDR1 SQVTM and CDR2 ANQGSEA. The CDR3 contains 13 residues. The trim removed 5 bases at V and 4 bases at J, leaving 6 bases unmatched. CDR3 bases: TGCAGCGTTTTTCTAGCGGGAACTTACGAGCAGTACTTC. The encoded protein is CSVFLAGTYEQYF.

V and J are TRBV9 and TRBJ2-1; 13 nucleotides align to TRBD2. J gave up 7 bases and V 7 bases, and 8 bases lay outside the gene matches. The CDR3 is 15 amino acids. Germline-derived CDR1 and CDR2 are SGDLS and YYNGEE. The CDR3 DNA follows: TGTGCCAGCGGTCCCGGGACTAGCGGGACGAATGAGCAGTTCTTC. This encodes CASGPGTSGTNEQFF.

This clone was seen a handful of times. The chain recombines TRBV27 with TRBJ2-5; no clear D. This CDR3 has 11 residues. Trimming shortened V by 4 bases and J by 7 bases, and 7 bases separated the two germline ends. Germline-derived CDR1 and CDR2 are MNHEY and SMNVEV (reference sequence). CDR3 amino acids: CASSSPTTQYF. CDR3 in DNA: TGTGCCAGCAGTTCACCCACGACCCAGTACTTC.

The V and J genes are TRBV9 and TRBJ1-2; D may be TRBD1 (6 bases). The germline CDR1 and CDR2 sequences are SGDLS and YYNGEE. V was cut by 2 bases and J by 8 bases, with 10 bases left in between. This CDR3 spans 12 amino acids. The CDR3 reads CASSVGGRGYTF. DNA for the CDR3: TGTGCCAGCAGCGTTGGGGGCCGGGGCTACACCTTC.

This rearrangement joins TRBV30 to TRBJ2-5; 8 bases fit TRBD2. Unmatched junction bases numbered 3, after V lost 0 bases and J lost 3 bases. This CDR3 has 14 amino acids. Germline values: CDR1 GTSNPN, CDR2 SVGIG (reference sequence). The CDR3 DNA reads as TGTGCCTGGAGTGTAGCGGGAGTAAAAGAGACCCAGTACTTC. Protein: CAWSVAGVKETQYF. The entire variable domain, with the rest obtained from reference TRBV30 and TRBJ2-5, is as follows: SQTIHQWPATLVQPVGSPLSLECTVEGTSNPNLYWYRQAAGRGLQLLFYSVGIGQISSEVPQNLSASRPQDRQFILSSKKLLLSDSGFYLCAWSVAGVKETQYFGPGTRLLVL.

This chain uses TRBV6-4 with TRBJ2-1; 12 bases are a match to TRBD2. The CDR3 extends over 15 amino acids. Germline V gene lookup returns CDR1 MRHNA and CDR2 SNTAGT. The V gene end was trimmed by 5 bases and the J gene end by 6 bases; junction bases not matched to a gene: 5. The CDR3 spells CASSPGTSGFNEQFF. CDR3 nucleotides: TGTGCCAGCAGTCCCGGGACTAGCGGGTTCAATGAGCAGTTCTTC.

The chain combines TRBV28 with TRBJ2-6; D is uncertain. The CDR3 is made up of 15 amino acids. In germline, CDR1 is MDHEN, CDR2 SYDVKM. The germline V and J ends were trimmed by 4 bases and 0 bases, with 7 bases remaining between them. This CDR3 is CASSSQPSGANVLTF. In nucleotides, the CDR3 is TGTGCCAGCAGTTCGCAGCCCTCTGGGGCCAACGTCCTGACTTTC.

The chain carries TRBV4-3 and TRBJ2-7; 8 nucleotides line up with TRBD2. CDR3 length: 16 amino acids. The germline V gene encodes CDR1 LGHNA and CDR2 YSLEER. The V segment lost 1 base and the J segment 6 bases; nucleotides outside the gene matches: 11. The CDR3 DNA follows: TGCGCCAGCAGCCAAGGCCGGACTAGCTCTGGGGCCGAGCAGTACTTC. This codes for CASSQGRTSSGAEQYF.

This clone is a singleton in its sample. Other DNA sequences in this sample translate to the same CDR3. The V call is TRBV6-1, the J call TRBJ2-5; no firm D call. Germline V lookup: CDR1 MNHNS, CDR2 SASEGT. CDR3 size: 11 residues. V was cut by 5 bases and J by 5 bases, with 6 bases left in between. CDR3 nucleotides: TGTGCCAGCAGTACACAGGAGACCCAGTACTTC. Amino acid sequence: CASSTQETQYF.

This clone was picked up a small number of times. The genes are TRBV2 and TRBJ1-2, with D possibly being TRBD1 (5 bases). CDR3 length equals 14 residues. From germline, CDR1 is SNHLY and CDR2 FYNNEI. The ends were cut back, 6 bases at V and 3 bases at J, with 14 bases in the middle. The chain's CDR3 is CASRESGTDYGYTF. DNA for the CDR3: TGTGCCAGCAGGGAGTCCGGGACGGACTATGGCTACACCTTC. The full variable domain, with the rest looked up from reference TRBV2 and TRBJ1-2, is EPEVTQTPSHQVTQMGQEVILRCVPISNHLYFYWYRQILGQKVEFLVSFYNNEISEKSEIFDDQFSVERPDGSNFTLKIRSTKLEDSAMYFCASRESGTDYGYTFGSGTRLTVV.

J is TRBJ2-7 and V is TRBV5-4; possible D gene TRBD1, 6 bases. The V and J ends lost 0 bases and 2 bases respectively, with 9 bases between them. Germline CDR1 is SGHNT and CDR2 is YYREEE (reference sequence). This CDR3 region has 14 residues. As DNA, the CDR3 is TGTGCCAGCAGCTTGGGTGGGGGCCCCTACGAGCAGTACTTC. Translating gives CASSLGGGPYEQYF.

The CDR3 DNA reads TGTGCCAGCAGCCCTGGAGGGGAGGGCAATGAGCAGTTCTTC. It is translated as CASSPGGEGNEQFF. The rearrangement joins TRBV7-9 to TRBJ2-1, with 7 nucleotides matching TRBD2. Losses at the gene ends were 5 bases for V and 6 bases for J; bases not matched to a gene: 7. Germline V gene sequence: CDR1 SEHNR, CDR2 FQNEAQ (reference sequence). CDR3 length equals 14 residues.

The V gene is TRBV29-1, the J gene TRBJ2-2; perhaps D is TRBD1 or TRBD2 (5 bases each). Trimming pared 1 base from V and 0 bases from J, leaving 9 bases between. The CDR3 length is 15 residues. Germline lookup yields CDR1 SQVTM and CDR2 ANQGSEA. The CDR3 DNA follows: TGCAGCGTTGAAGGGGGGAACTCGAACACCGGGGAGCTGTTTTTT. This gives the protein CSVEGGNSNTGELFF.